This entry features one T cell receptor beta chain sequence. Its antigen is currently not known. Within one base of it there is no much larger clone, and no base qualities were kept. TCRbeta CDR3 regions were amplified from genomic DNA using the immunoSEQ Assay, a bias-controlled multiplex PCR. On the authors' methods: Nucleated cell counts per sample were estimated from amplification of reference gene primers within the assay. To quantify the absolute abundance of each unique TCRbeta CDR3 rearrangement, sequence reads were collapsed and filtered. Productive Simpson clonality was computed per sample as the square root of Simpson's diversity index over productive rearrangements. TCRdb carries this immuneACCESS record with in-frame sequences only. Its versions omit some clonotypes, under half of them owing to an unresolved V gene in the studies checked, with the rest unexplained. From that table come the V and J calls and clone size; the DNA was used to work out D and trimming. The sample records some 130,000 clones, roughly 80% of which are singletons. In total, the top ten clones hold over 5% of the sample.

The data are from a study of blood T cell repertoires in COVID-19 (TCRdb year 2020). About the investigation overall: The collaborator samples originated in the United States, Italy and Spain and spanned the acute and convalescent phases of COVID-19. Where HLA class I and class II types were available, the types were taken from metadata supplied by the sample provider, not from assay-based typing. Nearly every sample came with metadata listing a de-identified subject ID, COVID-19 status, age in years and sex. The material from the prospective study consisted of cDNA or gDNA derived from T cells, B-cell-depleted T cells, or PBMCs. The repertoires were made available in a free public database intended to serve as a resource for research on the immune response to SARS-CoV-2. The dataset comprised deeply sampled blood TCRbeta repertoires from subjects exposed to, actively infected with, or recovered from COVID-19. Samples were obtained from the ongoing ImmuneRACE study (first 160 participants) and from over a thousand subjects provided by 6 global collaborators.

Overall results and qualifications from the work: How much clinical and demographic metadata was included differed by source and by participant, and the metadata was provided uncurated.

Enrolling through a virtual design, the prospective study's participants ranged in age from roughly 18 to 90 years and lived across around 25 United States geographic areas. In the prospective study, cohorts were assigned on the basis of participant-reported clinical history obtained from a screening survey and a study questionnaire. Recovered participants in ImmuneRACE Cohort 3 were defined by two consecutive negative NP/OP PCR tests, clearance by a healthcare professional, or resolution of symptoms. Each participant in the prospective study had whole blood, serum and a nasopharyngeal or oropharyngeal swab collected by mobile phlebotomists. Participants in the prospective study had the option to provide additional blood draws and questionnaires over a roughly 2-month period. Prospective study blood samples were shipped either frozen or at room temperature before DNA extraction. V is pruned by 10 bases and J by 6 bases, leaving 19 bases of the junction without a gene match. Reading from cysteine to phenylalanine, the CDR3 counts 16 amino acids. Kept here is only the CDR3 DNA, which spans 48 bases and is read in frame from base 1. Via the germline V gene, CDR1 is ENHRY and CDR2 SYGVKD.

The sequenced material came from PBMCs or T cells enriched from blood (not recorded which). The TCR comes from a woman aged 50 to 60 who had recovered from COVID-19. The sequence joins TRBV10-3 to TRBJ1-2; TRBD1 aligns with 8 central bases. CDR3 loop: CASLRDRNALGHGYTF. The bases read TGTGCCAGTCTCCGGGACAGGAATGCTCTTGGCCATGGCTACACCTTC.